This T cell receptor (beta chain) appears in the sequencing data of a study of OX40 agonist ivuxolimab in advanced cancers. Regarding the study in general: Ivuxolimab was an agonistic, fully human IgG2 monoclonal antibody directed against OX40 (CD134), a costimulatory receptor. Intravenous ivuxolimab was administered to patients every 2 weeks at six dose levels: 0.01, 0.1, 0.3, 1.5, 3 and 10 mg/kg. Among the roughly 54 dose-escalation patients, approximately 20 had hepatocellular carcinoma, roughly 15 melanoma, 9 renal cell carcinoma and 9 head and neck cancer. The dose-escalation cohort was roughly 80% male with a mean age of about 54 years, ranging from roughly 20 to 80. Patients were allowed to have had prior anti-PD-1, anti-PD-L1 or anti-CTLA-4 therapy, and around two fifths of the dose-escalation patients had been treated with checkpoint inhibitors. Partial responses were achieved by three dose-escalation patients, of whom one had hepatocellular carcinoma and two had cutaneous melanoma. Peripheral TCRbeta sequencing was intended to test whether TCR sequence diversity was altered and clonal T-cell expansion was caused by ivuxolimab. The paper reports the monotherapy dose-escalation portion (N of about 50 patients) of the phase I ivuxolimab trial. Points the paper makes about the study in general: After ivuxolimab, CD8+ T cells had more expanded clones than CD4+ T cells on average. Low levels of normalized T-cell clonal expansion were also seen in some patients who did not respond. In partial responders in the 0.1-3.0 mg/kg groups, normalized peripheral clonal expansion was found to be among the lowest, especially among CD8+ T cells. The antigen specificity of the clonally expanded peripheral T cells was not determined. Clonal expansion of both CD4+ and CD8+ blood T cells was observed from baseline to week 6 at doses 0.1 to 3.0 mg/kg.

Genomic DNA was isolated from the sorted cells so that the TCRbeta CDR3 region could be sequenced. The immunoSEQ Assay was used to sequence the TCRbeta CDR3 regions. TCRdb holds this immuneACCESS table with in-frame rearrangements only. Some clones are missing; in checked studies, unresolved V genes explain under half, and the rest has no known cause. The sample includes some 86,000 clones, with around 91% observed a single time. Clones ranked in the top ten supply around 0.35% of the sample. As to this clone: Its antigen remains unidentified. The sample holds no much larger clone one base away, and base qualities are not on file.

V is cut by 11 bases and J by 2 bases, and the space between the germline ends is 13 bases. CDR1 and CDR2 are drawn from the germline V gene: MNHEY, SVGAGI. Reading from cysteine to phenylalanine, the CDR3 counts 13 amino acids. The sequence is cut down to CDR3 DNA, 39 bases in frame from base 1. Patients with a history of autoimmune disease or receiving systemic immunosuppression were excluded from the trial. Peripheral blood for TCR sequencing was collected from all dose cohorts at baseline, on cycle 4 day 1, and on cycle 7 day 1. Samples came from an open-label, multicenter, first-in-human phase I dose-escalation trial of ivuxolimab. Adults with locally advanced or metastatic melanoma, renal cell carcinoma, hepatocellular carcinoma or head and neck squamous cell carcinoma were enrolled in the trial. CD4+ and CD8+ T cells were sorted separately from peripheral blood before TCR sequencing.

Rearrangement joined TRBV6-5 to TRBJ2-1; 6 matching bases give a weak D call of TRBD2. The source material was CD4+ or CD8+ T cells sorted from blood, sampled in a trial of the OX40 agonist ivuxolimab. This TCR derives from an adult with an advanced solid tumor such as melanoma, head and neck, liver or kidney cancer. The CDR3 loop reads CAARGSPYNEQFF. Here is the DNA: TGTGCCGCCCGGGGGTCCCCCTACAATGAGCAGTTCTTC.